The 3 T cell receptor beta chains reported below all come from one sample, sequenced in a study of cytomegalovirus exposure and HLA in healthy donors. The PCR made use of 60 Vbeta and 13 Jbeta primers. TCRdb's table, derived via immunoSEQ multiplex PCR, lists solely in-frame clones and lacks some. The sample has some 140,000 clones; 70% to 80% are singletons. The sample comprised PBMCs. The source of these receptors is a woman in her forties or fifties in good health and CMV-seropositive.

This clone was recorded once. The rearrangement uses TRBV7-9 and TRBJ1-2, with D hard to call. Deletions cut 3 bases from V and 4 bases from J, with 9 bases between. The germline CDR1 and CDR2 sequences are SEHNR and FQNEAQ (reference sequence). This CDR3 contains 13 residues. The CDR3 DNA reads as TGTGCCAGCAGCTTGGGCCAGCCCTATGGCTACACCTTC. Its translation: CASSLGQPYGYTF. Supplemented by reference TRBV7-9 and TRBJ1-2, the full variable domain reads DTGVSQNPRHKITKRGQNVTFRCDPISEHNRLYWYRQTLGQGPEFLTYFQNEAQLEKSRLLSDRFSAERPKGSFSTLEIQRTEQGDSAMYLCASSLGQPYGYTFGSGTRLTVV.

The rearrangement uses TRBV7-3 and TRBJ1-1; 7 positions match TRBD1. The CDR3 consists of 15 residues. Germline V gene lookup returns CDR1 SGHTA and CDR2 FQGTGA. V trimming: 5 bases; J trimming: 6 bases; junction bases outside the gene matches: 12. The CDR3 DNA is TGTGCCAGCAGCCCTTACCCGACAGGGCTCGCTGAAGCTTTCTTT. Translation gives CASSPYPTGLAEAFF.

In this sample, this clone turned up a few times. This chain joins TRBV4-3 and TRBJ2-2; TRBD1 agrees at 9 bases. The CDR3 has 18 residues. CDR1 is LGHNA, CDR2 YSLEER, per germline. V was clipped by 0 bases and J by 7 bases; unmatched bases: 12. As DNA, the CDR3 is TGCGCCAGCAGCCAAGATACAGGGACAGGGTCCTTGTTCGGGGAGCTGTTTTTT. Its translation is CASSQDTGTGSLFGELFF.